The rows below give T cell receptor beta chains drawn from one sample of a study of Ad26.COV2.S vaccination and SARS-CoV-2 variants. Measured with immunoSEQ multiplex PCR; TCRdb has only the in-frame clones, and not every one. Seen here are over 300,000 clones, under 90% observed once, and the top ten hold around 7.4%. Specimen: peripheral blood, collected in a trial of Ad26.COV2.S vaccine versus placebo. The receptors shown here come from a person between 18 and 65 years old who received the Ad26.COV2.S COVID-19 vaccine or a placebo. The CDR3 runs from the conserved cysteine through the conserved F or W. D genes are given only for firm matches. Expanded clones get a size class; other rows say once, few or many, or leave the size out.

v_gene,d_gene,abundance,j_gene,CDR3nt,CDR3aa
TRBV7-3,TRBD2,.,TRBJ2-5,TGTGCCAGCAGCGACGGACTAGCGGAAGAGACCCAGTACTTC,CASSDGLAEETQYF
TRBV29-1,.,.,TRBJ1-2,TGCAGCACCCACAAAGGTTATTATGGCTACACCTTC,CSTHKGYYGYTF
TRBV9,TRBD2,.,TRBJ2-5,TGTGCCAGCAGCGTCGGGGGGGCGGAAGAGACCCAGTACTTC,CASSVGGAEETQYF
TRBV19,.,.,TRBJ1-1,TGTGCCAGTAGTAGAAGGTCGGTAGACACTGAAGCTTTCTTT,CASSRRSVDTEAFF
TRBV27,TRBD1,.,TRBJ2-1,TGTGCCAGCAGTATGAAGACAGGGGGGTCTCGGGATGAGCAGTTCTTC,CASSMKTGGSRDEQFF
TRBV5-1,.,.,TRBJ1-6,TGCGCCAGCAGCGTCGACAGCCAAAATTCACCCCTCCACTTT,CASSVDSQNSPLHF
TRBV5-1,.,.,TRBJ1-1,TGCGCCAGCAGCCCCCGGACGGATTTGAACACTGAAGCTTTCTTT,CASSPRTDLNTEAFF
TRBV6-6,.,.,TRBJ1-6,TGTGCCAGCAGTTATCCCGGGGCCAATTCACCCCTCCACTTT,CASSYPGANSPLHF
TRBV6-2/TRBV6-3,.,.,TRBJ1-2,TGTGCCAGCAGTTACCGGCTTTCTTATGGCTACACCTTC,CASSYRLSYGYTF
TRBV28,TRBD2,.,TRBJ2-6,TGTGCCAGCAGTTTATGGGGAGGGATGGGCTCTGGGGCCAACGTCCTGACTTTC,CASSLWGGMGSGANVLTF
TRBV15,.,.,TRBJ2-1,TGTGCCACCAGCCGCGGGACTCAAAGGGACAATGAGCAGTTCTTC,CATSRGTQRDNEQFF
TRBV12-5,TRBD2,.,TRBJ2-5,TGTGCTAGTGGTTTGGGACTAGCGGGAGAAGCCGAGGAGACCCAGTACTTC,CASGLGLAGEAEETQYF
TRBV20-1,.,.,TRBJ1-5,TGCAGTGCTTCATCAGGGCAGCCCCAGCATTTT,CSASSGQPQHF
TRBV2,TRBD2,.,TRBJ2-5,TGTGCCAGCAGTGCCCTAGCGGGGGTAGAGACCCAGTACTTC,CASSALAGVETQYF
TRBV6-5,.,once,TRBJ2-3,TGTGCCAGCAGACGGCTAGCGACAGATACGCAGTATTTT,CASRRLATDTQYF
TRBV3-1/TRBV3-2,TRBD1,.,TRBJ1-5,TGTGCCAGCAGCCCGGGACAGGGAAAAGTCGGCAATCAGCCCCAGCATTTT,CASSPGQGKVGNQPQHF
TRBV6-5,.,.,TRBJ1-3,TGTGCCAGCTGGGGGGGCCCCCGGGGAAACACCATATATTTT,CASWGGPRGNTIYF
TRBV29-1,TRBD2,.,TRBJ2-2,TGCAGCGTTAGCGGGAGGCTCCCGAACACCGGGGAGCTGTTTTTT,CSVSGRLPNTGELFF
TRBV19,.,.,TRBJ2-3,TGTGCCAGTACGCAGGGGAGGACAGATACGCAGTATTTT,CASTQGRTDTQYF
TRBV18,TRBD1,.,TRBJ1-2,TGTGCCAGCTCACTAGACAGGGATAGCTATGGCTACACCTTC,CASSLDRDSYGYTF
TRBV7-2,.,.,TRBJ2-7,TGTGCCAGCAGCTTAGATTTTAGCACCTACGAGCAGTACTTC,CASSLDFSTYEQYF
TRBV30,TRBD2,.,TRBJ2-3,TGTGCCCCTACCAGGACTAGATTTCTCAGCACAGATACGCAGTATTTT,CAPTRTRFLSTDTQYF
TRBV5-1,.,.,TRBJ2-3,TGCGCCAGCAGCCTATTCGACAGGACAGATACGCAGTATTTT,CASSLFDRTDTQYF
TRBV6-6,TRBD1,once,TRBJ1-1,TGTGCCAGCAGTTACGGGACAGGTATTGAAGCTTTCTTT,CASSYGTGIEAFF
TRBV24-1,.,.,TRBJ2-1,TGTGCCACCAGTGATTTTTCACGGGGTTCGAATGAGCAGTTCTTC,CATSDFSRGSNEQFF
TRBV11-2,.,.,TRBJ1-3,TGTGCCAGCAGCTTAACTGACTGGAGCTCTGGAAACACCATATATTTT,CASSLTDWSSGNTIYF
TRBV7-9,.,.,TRBJ1-6,TGTGCCAGCAGTAAAGGAGGTCCGGGGGCAGACAATTCACCCCTCCACTTT,CASSKGGPGADNSPLHF
TRBV27,.,few,TRBJ1-5,TGTGCCAGCGGCGTCTTGGTCAATCAGCCCCAGCATTTT,CASGVLVNQPQHF
TRBV9,TRBD1,.,TRBJ2-7,TGTGCCAGCAGCCCCTCGGGGACAGGGCCTAATTTGTACTTC,CASSPSGTGPNLYF
TRBV11-3,.,.,TRBJ2-4,TGTGCCAGCAGCTTTATCGGACGTGGTGGAAACATTCAGTACTTC,CASSFIGRGGNIQYF
TRBV25-1,.,few,TRBJ1-6,TGTGCCAGCAGTGCAGAGGGTTCACCCCTCCACTTT,CASSAEGSPLHF
TRBV19,.,.,TRBJ2-1,TGTGCCAGTAGCGAGGACAGAAGCTCCTACAATGAGCAGTTCTTC,CASSEDRSSYNEQFF
TRBV6-5,TRBD1,.,TRBJ2-7,TGTGCCAGCAGGACGGGACAGGGAGGAGGCGAGCAGTACTTC,CASRTGQGGGEQYF
TRBV11-2,.,.,TRBJ2-7,TGTGCCAGCAGCTCCCTCCGCCATCGGTACGAGCAGTACTTC,CASSSLRHRYEQYF
TRBV6-2/TRBV6-3,.,.,TRBJ2-3,TGTGCCAGCAGCCCTCAGGGGCTGACGCAGTATTTT,CASSPQGLTQYF
TRBV5-5,.,.,TRBJ2-7,TGTGCCAGCAGCTTGCTAGGGACCTCCTACGAGCAGTACTTC,CASSLLGTSYEQYF
TRBV11-3,.,.,TRBJ2-1,TGTGCCAGCAGCTTTGGAGTGGCCGAGAAGCAGTTCTTC,CASSFGVAEKQFF
TRBV4-2,TRBD1,.,TRBJ1-5,TGTGCCAGCAGCCAAGGGACAGGGTACCAGCCCCAGCATTTT,CASSQGTGYQPQHF
TRBV18,.,.,TRBJ1-1,TGTGCCAGCTCACACTCCCAGCTGAACACTGAAGCTTTCTTT,CASSHSQLNTEAFF
TRBV6-6,TRBD1,.,TRBJ1-1,TGTGCCAGCAGTTACTCAACAGGGGACACTGAAGCTTTCTTT,CASSYSTGDTEAFF
TRBV29-1,TRBD2,.,TRBJ2-3,TGCAGCGTTGGGGGGGGGAGAGATACGCAGTATTTT,CSVGGGRDTQYF
TRBV19,TRBD2,.,TRBJ2-1,TGTGCCAGTAGCGGGGGGACCTACTCCTACAATGAGCAGTTCTTC,CASSGGTYSYNEQFF
TRBV10-2,.,.,TRBJ1-2,TGCGCCAGCAGCACCCCGGGTGGAAACTATGGCTACACCTTC,CASSTPGGNYGYTF
TRBV5-1,TRBD2,once,TRBJ2-7,TGCGCCAGCAGCTTGTTGGAGGGGAGGGCCCACGAGCAGTACTTC,CASSLLEGRAHEQYF
TRBV7-3,TRBD2,.,TRBJ2-1,TGTGCCAGCAGCCCCAGCAGATTTGCGGGAGGGCTGGATGAGCAGTTCTTC,CASSPSRFAGGLDEQFF
TRBV10-2,.,once,TRBJ1-1,TGCGCCACCAAATCGCAAGTAGGCACTGAAGCTTTCTTT,CATKSQVGTEAFF
TRBV7-9,.,.,TRBJ2-5,TGTGCCAGCAGCTTGGGGCTCCGGGGGCGTGAGACCCAGTACTTC,CASSLGLRGRETQYF
TRBV10-2,.,.,TRBJ2-7,TGCGCCAGCAGGGGGACCGGGACCGTTGCCTTTGAGCAGTACTTC,CASRGTGTVAFEQYF
TRBV28,TRBD1,once,TRBJ1-2,TGTGCCAGCAGTTCAGCGCAGGGGGCCCCCTATGGCTACACCTTC,CASSSAQGAPYGYTF
TRBV21-1,.,.,TRBJ1-1,TGTGCCAGCAGCATTTACGAGGGGGCGGTGGAAGCTTTCTTT,CASSIYEGAVEAFF
TRBV27,.,.,TRBJ2-7,TGTGCCAGCAGTACCCACGACTCCTTGGCCTCCTACGAGCAGTACTTC,CASSTHDSLASYEQYF
TRBV7-9,TRBD2,.,TRBJ2-7,TGTGCCAGCAGCCTCGGGACTAGCGGAGCCTTGGAGCAGTACTTC,CASSLGTSGALEQYF
TRBV4-1,.,many,TRBJ1-6,TGCGCCAGCAGCCAAGAGAAGGGGTCCTCACCCCTCCACTTT,CASSQEKGSSPLHF
TRBV3-1/TRBV3-2,.,.,TRBJ2-7,TGTGCCAGCAGCCAACCCTACGAGCAGTACTTC,CASSQPYEQYF
TRBV7-9,.,.,TRBJ2-4,TGTGCCAGCACCCGGGGAGACATTCAGTACTTC,CASTRGDIQYF
TRBV7-9,.,.,TRBJ1-3,TGTGCCAGCAGCTTACGGCAGGGGAGCTCTGGAAACACCATATATTTT,CASSLRQGSSGNTIYF
TRBV5-4,.,.,TRBJ2-7,TGTGCCAGCACCTTGGGTCTTGGGGATAGCGCATCCTACGAGCAGTACTTC,CASTLGLGDSASYEQYF
TRBV11-2,TRBD1,.,TRBJ1-2,TGTGCCAGCAGCTCGATACAGGGGAACTATGGCTACACCTTC,CASSSIQGNYGYTF
TRBV3-1/TRBV3-2,.,once,TRBJ1-2,TGTGCCAGCAGCCAAGTGGCAGCTAACTATGGCTACACCTTC,CASSQVAANYGYTF